Each of the 14 T cell receptor beta chains below was sequenced from the same sample in a study of T-cell memory formation after mild COVID-19. TCRdb ran MiXCR on the 5' RACE reads and lists one entry per CDR3 protein. The table includes fewer than 300,000 distinct CDR3 sequences, about a sixth detected once. The sequenced sample was PBMCs or a T cell subset sorted from them (not recorded which). The receptors stem from a man aged 18 to 29 who had mild COVID-19 (a few samples of this study predate the infection). Cell type and time point are not known.

This rearrangement joins TRBV27 to TRBJ1-2, with TRBD1 matching 7 bases. Germline trimming cut 5 bases from V and 5 bases from J; bases unmatched to any gene: 11. CDR1 MNHEY and CDR2 SMNVEV come from the germline V gene (reference sequence). This CDR3 has 15 residues. As DNA, the CDR3 is TGTGCCAGCAGTACCGCCTTGGGACAGCCATATGGCTACACCTTC. Amino acid sequence: CASSTALGQPYGYTF.

The genes are TRBV7-2 and TRBJ2-4; no firm D call. This CDR3 comprises 14 residues. Trimming stripped 2 bases from V and 2 bases from J, with 7 bases between. The V gene's germline CDR1 is SGHTA and CDR2 FQGNSA. The CDR3 bases are TGTGCCAGCAGCTTATCGGTGTCCAAAAACATTCAGTACTTC. It translates to CASSLSVSKNIQYF.

The chain joins TRBV15 to TRBJ1-1; D gene unclear. Germline CDR1 is LNHNV and CDR2 is YYDKDF (reference sequence). The CDR3 contains 15 residues. Trimming took off 0 bases at V and 1 base at J, with 9 bases between the two ends. The CDR3 reads CATSRDRWENTEAFF. DNA for the CDR3: TGTGCCACCAGCAGAGATCGTTGGGAGAACACTGAAGCTTTCTTT.

This clonotype was seen only once. The chain uses TRBV2 and TRBJ1-2; no reliable D call. V was pared by 10 bases and J by 7 bases, with 16 bases between. Germline V gives CDR1 SNHLY, CDR2 FYNNEI. This CDR3 has 12 amino acids. The CDR3 nucleotides read TGTGCCACTACGGACGTCGGTCGTGGCTACACCTTC. This translates into CATTDVGRGYTF.

This chain joins TRBV2 and TRBJ1-3, with 8 bases lining up with TRBD1. Looked up from germline, CDR1 is SNHLY and CDR2 is FYNNEI. The V and J ends lost 9 bases and 2 bases, in that order; junction bases with no gene match: 3. The CDR3 contains 13 residues. CDR3 coding DNA: TGTGCCAGTGACAGGGGACCTGGAAACACCATATATTTT. Residues: CASDRGPGNTIYF.

The genes are TRBV28 and TRBJ2-2; no clear D. CDR1 and CDR2 from the germline V gene are MDHEN and SYDVKM. Trimming took 3 bases from V and 7 from J, leaving 12 bases between them. This CDR3 is 14 amino acids long. The CDR3 DNA reads as TGTGCCAGCAGTTTCCCCCTACAAGGCGGGGAGCTGTTTTTT. It encodes CASSFPLQGGELFF. The full variable domain, its missing parts supplied by reference TRBV28 and TRBJ2-2, is DVKVTQSSRYLVKRTGEKVFLECVQDMDHENMFWYRQDPGLGLRLIYFSYDVKMKEKGDIPEGYSVSREKKERFSLILESASTNQTSMYLCASSFPLQGGELFFGEGSRLTVL.

V and J are TRBV6-2 or TRBV6-3 and TRBJ2-7; 7 bases fit TRBD2. J lost 7 bases, V lost 8 bases, and 20 bases had no gene match. The length of the CDR3 is 16 residues. CDR1 MNHEY and CDR2 SVGEGT come from the germline V gene. In DNA form, the CDR3 reads TGTGCCAGCCTAACCCGGAGAATCGGGGGGACTCGGGAGCAGTACTTC. This encodes CASLTRRIGGTREQYF.

This clonotype appeared many times. The chain carries TRBV29-1 and TRBJ2-2; TRBD1 might be the D (7 bases). The V gene lost 0 bases and the J gene lost 4 bases, with 24 bases spanning the gap. CDR1 is SQVTM and CDR2 is ANQGSEA in the germline V gene. CDR3 length equals 19 residues. The chain's CDR3 is CSVEDPFNGGTVSTGELFF. CDR3 coding DNA: TGCAGCGTTGAAGATCCATTTAACGGAGGGACAGTAAGCACCGGGGAGCTGTTTTTT.

Only a few counts were recorded for this clonotype. The chain combines TRBV5-8 with TRBJ2-7; 12 positions match TRBD2. Trimming removed 2 bases from V and 5 bases from J; junction bases left unmatched: 5. Germline CDR1 and CDR2: SGHTS and YDEGEE. CDR3 length: 15 residues. The CDR3 bases are TGTGCCAGCAGCTTCGGACTAGCGGGGAACGACGAGCAGTACGTC. The encoded protein is CASSFGLAGNDEQYV.

The CDR3 nucleotides are TGTGCCAGCAGCCCGGGACTAGCGAGGAACGAGCAGTACTTC. Translated, it gives CASSPGLARNEQYF. The chain recombines TRBV12-3 or TRBV12-4 with TRBJ2-7; 10 positions match TRBD2. The CDR3 covers 14 residues. J lost 5 bases, V lost 6 bases, and 7 bases had no gene match.

The table lists this clonotype with a few counts. The V gene is TRBV4-2, the J gene TRBJ2-3; TRBD2 matches 8 bases. Germline loops: CDR1 LGHNA, CDR2 YNFKEQ. CDR3 size: 17 residues. J lost 1 base, V lost 1 base, and 7 bases had no gene match. In DNA, the CDR3 is TGTGCCAGCAGCCAAGCCCGGGGGGGAGAGGGCACAGATACGCAGTATTTT. This sequence encodes CASSQARGGEGTDTQYF.

The chain uses TRBV5-1 and TRBJ1-3; 8 nucleotides align to TRBD1. Germline lookup yields CDR1 SGHRS and CDR2 YFSETQ. CDR3 size: 14 residues. V was clipped by 7 bases and J by 2 bases; unmatched bases: 5. CDR3 sequence reads: CASRWTGTGNTIYF. DNA of the CDR3: TGCGCCAGCCGATGGACAGGGACTGGAAACACCATATATTTT.

The rearrangement links TRBV9 to TRBJ1-1; D call uncertain. The V end lost 0 bases, the J end lost 1 base, and 10 bases lay between the germline ends. The length of the CDR3 is 15 residues. CDR1 and CDR2 from the germline V gene are SGDLS and YYNGEE. The CDR3 is CASSVDPGRNTEAFF. In DNA, the CDR3 is TGTGCCAGCAGCGTAGACCCAGGCCGGAACACTGAAGCTTTCTTT.

The chain joins TRBV25-1 to TRBJ2-1, with D perhaps matching TRBD2 (5 bases). The CDR3 contains 15 residues. Germline assignment: CDR1 MGHDK and CDR2 SYGVNS. V gave up 4 bases and J gave up 2 bases, with 12 bases separating them. The CDR3 nucleotides read TGTGCCAGCAGTGGCGTGAGGGTGACCTACAATGAGCAGTTCTTC. Its translation: CASSGVRVTYNEQFF.